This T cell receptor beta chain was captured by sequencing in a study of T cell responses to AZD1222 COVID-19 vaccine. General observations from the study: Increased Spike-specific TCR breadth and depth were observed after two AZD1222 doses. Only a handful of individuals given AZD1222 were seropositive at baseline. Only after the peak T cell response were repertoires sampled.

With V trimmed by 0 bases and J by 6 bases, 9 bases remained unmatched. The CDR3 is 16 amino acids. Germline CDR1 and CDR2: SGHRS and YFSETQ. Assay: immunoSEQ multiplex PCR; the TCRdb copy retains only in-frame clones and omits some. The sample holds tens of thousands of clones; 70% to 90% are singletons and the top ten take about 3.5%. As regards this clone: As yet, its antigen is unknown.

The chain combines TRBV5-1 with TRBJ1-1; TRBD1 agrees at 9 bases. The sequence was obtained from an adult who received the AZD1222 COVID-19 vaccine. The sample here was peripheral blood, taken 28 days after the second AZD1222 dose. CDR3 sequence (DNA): TGCGCCAGCAGCTTGGCCGGGCGACAGGGGGTCCCTGAAGCTTTCTTT. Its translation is CASSLAGRQGVPEAFF.